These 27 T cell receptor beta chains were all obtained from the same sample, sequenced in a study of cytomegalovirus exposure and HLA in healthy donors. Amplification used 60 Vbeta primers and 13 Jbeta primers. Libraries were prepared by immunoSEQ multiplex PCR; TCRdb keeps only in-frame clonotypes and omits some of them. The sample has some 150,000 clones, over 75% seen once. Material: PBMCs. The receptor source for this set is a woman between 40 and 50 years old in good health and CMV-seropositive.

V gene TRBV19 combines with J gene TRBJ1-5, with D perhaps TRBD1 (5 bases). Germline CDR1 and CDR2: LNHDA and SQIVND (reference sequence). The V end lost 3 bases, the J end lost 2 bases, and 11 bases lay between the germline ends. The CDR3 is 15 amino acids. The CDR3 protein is CASSIGAVGNQPQHF. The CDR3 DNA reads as TGTGCCAGTAGTATTGGGGCGGTGGGCAATCAGCCCCAGCATTTT.

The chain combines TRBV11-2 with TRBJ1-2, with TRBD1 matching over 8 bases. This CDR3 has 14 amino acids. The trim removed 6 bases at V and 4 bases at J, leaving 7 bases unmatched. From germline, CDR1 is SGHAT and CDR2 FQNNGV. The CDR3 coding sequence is TGTGCCAGCAGTTATATGACAGGGGCCTATGGCTACACCTTC. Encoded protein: CASSYMTGAYGYTF. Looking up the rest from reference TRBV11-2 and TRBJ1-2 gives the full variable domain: EAGVAQSPRYKIIEKRQSVAFWCNPISGHATLYWYQQILGQGPKLLIQFQNNGVVDDSQLPKDRFSAERLKGVDSTLKIQPAKLEDSAVYLCASSYMTGAYGYTFGSGTRLTVV.

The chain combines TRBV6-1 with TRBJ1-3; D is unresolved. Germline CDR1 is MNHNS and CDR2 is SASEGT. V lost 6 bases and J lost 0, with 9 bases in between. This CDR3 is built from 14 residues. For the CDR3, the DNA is TGTGCCAGCAGACAGATAGGCTCTGGAAACACCATATATTTT. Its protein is CASRQIGSGNTIYF.

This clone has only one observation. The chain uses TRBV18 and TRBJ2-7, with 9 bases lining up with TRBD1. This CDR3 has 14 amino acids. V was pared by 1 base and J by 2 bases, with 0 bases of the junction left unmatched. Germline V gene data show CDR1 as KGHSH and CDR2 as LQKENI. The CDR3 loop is CASSPRTGAYEQYF. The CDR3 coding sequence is TGTGCCAGCTCACCACGGACAGGGGCCTACGAGCAGTACTTC.

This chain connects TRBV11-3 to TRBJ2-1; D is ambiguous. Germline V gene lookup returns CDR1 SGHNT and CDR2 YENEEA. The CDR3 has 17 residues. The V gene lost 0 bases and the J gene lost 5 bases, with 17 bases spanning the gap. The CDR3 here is CASSLELGPTLDNEQFF. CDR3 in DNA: TGTGCCAGCAGCTTAGAATTGGGCCCAACTTTAGACAATGAGCAGTTCTTC.

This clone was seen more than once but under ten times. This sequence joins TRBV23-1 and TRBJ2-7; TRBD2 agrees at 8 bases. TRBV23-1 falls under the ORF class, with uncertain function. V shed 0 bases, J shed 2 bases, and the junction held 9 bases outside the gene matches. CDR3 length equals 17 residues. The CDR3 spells CASSQSRVGSGAYEQYF. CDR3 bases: TGCGCCAGCAGTCAATCTCGGGTTGGTAGCGGGGCCTACGAGCAGTACTTC.

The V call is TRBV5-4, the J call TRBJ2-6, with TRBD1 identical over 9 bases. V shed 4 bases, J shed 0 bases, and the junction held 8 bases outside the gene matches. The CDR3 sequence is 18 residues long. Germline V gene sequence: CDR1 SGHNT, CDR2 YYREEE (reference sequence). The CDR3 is CASSITGGSYSGANVLTF. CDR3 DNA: TGTGCCAGCAGCATCACAGGGGGCAGTTACTCTGGGGCCAACGTCCTGACTTTC.

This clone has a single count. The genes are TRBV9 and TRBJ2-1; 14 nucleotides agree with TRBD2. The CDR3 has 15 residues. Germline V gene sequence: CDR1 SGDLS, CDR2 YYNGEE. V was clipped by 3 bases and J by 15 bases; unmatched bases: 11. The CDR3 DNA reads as TGTGCCAGCAGCGCGGGACTAGCGGGAGAGTATTTAATGTTCTTC. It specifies CASSAGLAGEYLMFF.

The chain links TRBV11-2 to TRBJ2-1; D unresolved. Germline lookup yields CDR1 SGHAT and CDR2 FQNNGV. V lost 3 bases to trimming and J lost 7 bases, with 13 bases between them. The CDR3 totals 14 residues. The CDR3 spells CASSFSGGRNEQFF. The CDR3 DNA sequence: TGTGCCAGCAGCTTCAGTGGCGGAAGGAATGAGCAGTTCTTC.

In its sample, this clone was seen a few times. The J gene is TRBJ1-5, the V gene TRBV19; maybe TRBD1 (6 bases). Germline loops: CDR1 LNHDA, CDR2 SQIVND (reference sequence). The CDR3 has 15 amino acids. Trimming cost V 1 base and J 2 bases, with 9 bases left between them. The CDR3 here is CASSIARGRNQPQHF. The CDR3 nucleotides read TGTGCCAGTAGTATAGCCAGGGGCCGCAATCAGCCCCAGCATTTT.

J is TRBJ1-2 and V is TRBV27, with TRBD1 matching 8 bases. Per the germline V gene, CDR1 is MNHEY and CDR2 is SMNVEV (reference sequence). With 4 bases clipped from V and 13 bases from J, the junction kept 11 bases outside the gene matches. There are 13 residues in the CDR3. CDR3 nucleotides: TGTGCCAGCAGTTACGGTCAGGGGGCCGACTTCACCTTC. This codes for CASSYGQGADFTF.

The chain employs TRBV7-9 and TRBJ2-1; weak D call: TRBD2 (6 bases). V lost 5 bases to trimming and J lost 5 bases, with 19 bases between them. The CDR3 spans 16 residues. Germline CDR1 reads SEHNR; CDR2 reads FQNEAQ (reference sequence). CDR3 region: CASSQTRTIRNNEQFF. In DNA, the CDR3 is TGTGCCAGCAGCCAAACTCGGACTATCCGAAACAATGAGCAGTTCTTC.

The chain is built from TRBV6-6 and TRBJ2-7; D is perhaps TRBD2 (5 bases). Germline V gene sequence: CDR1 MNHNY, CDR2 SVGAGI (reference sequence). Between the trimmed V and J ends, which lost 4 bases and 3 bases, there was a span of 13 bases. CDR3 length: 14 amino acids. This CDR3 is CASSSGVNFYEQYF. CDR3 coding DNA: TGTGCCAGCAGTTCCGGGGTTAACTTCTACGAGCAGTACTTC.

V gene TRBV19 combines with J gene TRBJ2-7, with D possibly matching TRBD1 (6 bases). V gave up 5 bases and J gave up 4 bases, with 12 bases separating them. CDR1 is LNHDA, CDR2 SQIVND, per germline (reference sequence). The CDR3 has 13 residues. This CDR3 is CASSGDKSYEQYF. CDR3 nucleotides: TGTGCCAGTAGTGGGGACAAATCTTACGAGCAGTACTTC.

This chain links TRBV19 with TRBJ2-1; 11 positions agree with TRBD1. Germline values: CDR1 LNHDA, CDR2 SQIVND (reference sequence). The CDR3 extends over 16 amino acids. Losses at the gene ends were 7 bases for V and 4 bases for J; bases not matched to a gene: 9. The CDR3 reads CASMPAGTGGYNEQFF. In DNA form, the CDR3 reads TGTGCCAGTATGCCCGCCGGGACAGGGGGTTACAATGAGCAGTTCTTC.

The CDR3 sequence is CASSGVTSGRSYEQYF. CDR3 coding DNA: TGTGCCAGCAGTGGCGTGACTAGCGGGAGGTCCTACGAGCAGTACTTC. This sequence joins TRBV6-1 and TRBJ2-7; 13 bases align to TRBD2. Germline V gives CDR1 MNHNS, CDR2 SASEGT. The CDR3 totals 16 residues. J lost 1 base, V lost 4 bases, and 4 bases had no gene match.

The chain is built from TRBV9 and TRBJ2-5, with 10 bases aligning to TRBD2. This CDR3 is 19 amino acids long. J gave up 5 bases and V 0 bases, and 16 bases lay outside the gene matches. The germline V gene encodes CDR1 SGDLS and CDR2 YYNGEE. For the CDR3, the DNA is TGTGCCAGCAGCGTAGATTTGCCCGGTCTAGCGGGAGTGGGGGAGACCCAGTACTTC. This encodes CASSVDLPGLAGVGETQYF. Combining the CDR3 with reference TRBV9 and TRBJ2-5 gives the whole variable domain DSGVTQTPKHLITATGQRVTLRCSPRSGDLSVYWYQQSLDQGLQFLIQYYNGEERAKGNILERFSAQQFPDLHSELNLSSLELGDSALYFCASSVDLPGLAGVGETQYFGPGTRLLVL.

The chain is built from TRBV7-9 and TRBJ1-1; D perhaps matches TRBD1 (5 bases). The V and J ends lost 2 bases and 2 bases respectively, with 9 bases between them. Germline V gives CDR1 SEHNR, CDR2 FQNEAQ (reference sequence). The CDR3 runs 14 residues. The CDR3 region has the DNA TGTGCCAGCAGCTTACGACAGAGCAACACTGAAGCTTTCTTT. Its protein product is CASSLRQSNTEAFF.

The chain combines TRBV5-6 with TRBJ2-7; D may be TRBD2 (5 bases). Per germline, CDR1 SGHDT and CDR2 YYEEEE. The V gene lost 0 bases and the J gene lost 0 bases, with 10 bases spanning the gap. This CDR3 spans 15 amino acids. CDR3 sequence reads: CASSLVARSSYEQYF. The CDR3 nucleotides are TGTGCCAGCAGCTTGGTAGCGAGAAGCTCCTACGAGCAGTACTTC.

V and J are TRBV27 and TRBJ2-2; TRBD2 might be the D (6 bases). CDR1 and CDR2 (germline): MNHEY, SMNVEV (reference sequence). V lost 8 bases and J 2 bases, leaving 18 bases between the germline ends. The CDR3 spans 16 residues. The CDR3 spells CASGAARRANTGELFF. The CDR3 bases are TGTGCCAGCGGAGCGGCTAGGAGGGCCAACACCGGGGAGCTGTTTTTT.

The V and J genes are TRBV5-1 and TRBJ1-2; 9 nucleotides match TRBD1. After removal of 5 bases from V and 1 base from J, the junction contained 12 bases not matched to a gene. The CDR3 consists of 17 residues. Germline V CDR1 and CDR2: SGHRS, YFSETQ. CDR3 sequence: CASRPPGQGLVNYGYTF. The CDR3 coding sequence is TGCGCCAGCAGGCCTCCGGGACAGGGTTTGGTTAACTATGGCTACACCTTC. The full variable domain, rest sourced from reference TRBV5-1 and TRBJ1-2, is KAGVTQTPRYLIKTRGQQVTLSCSPISGHRSVSWYQQTPGQGLQFLFEYFSETQRNKGNFPGRFSGRQFSNSRSEMNVSTLELGDSALYLCASRPPGQGLVNYGYTFGSGTRLTVV.

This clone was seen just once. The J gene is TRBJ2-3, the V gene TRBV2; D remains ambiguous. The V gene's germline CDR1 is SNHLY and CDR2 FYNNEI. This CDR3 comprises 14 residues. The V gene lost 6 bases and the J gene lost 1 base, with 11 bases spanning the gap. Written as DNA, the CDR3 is TGTGCCAGCAGCCCACTTGGGCGCACAGATACGCAGTATTTT. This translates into CASSPLGRTDTQYF.

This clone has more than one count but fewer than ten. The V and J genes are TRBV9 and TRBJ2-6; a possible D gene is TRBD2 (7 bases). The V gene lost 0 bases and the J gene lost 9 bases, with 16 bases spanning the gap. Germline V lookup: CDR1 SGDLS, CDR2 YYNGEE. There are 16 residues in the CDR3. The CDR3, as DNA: TGTGCCAGCAGCGTAGAGGGGGGGCCTAACAACAACGTCCTGACTTTC. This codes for CASSVEGGPNNNVLTF. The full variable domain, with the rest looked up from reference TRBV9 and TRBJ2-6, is DSGVTQTPKHLITATGQRVTLRCSPRSGDLSVYWYQQSLDQGLQFLIQYYNGEERAKGNILERFSAQQFPDLHSELNLSSLELGDSALYFCASSVEGGPNNNVLTFGAGSRLTVL.

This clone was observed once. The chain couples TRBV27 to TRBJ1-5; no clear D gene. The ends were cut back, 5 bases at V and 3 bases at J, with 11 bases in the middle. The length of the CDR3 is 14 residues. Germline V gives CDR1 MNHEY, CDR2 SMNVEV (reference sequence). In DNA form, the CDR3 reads TGTGCCAGCAGTGTTAAACAGTCCAATCAGCCCCAGCATTTT. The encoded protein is CASSVKQSNQPQHF.

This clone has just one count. This chain's CDR3 is CASSLDQTSGSADTQYF. In nucleotides, the CDR3 is TGTGCCAGCAGCTTAGATCAGACTAGCGGGAGTGCAGATACGCAGTATTTT. V usage is TRBV7-9 and J usage is TRBJ2-3, with TRBD2 matching 12 bases. This CDR3 contains 17 residues. Trimming cost V 1 base and J 4 bases; bases outside gene matches: 6. The V gene's germline CDR1 is SEHNR and CDR2 FQNEAQ (reference sequence).

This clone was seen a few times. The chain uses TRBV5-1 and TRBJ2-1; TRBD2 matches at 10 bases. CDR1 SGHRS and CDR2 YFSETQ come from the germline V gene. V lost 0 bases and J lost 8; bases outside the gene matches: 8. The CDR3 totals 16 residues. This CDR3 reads CASSLALAGGTYEQFF. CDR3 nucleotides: TGCGCCAGCAGCTTGGCCTTAGCGGGAGGTACCTATGAGCAGTTCTTC. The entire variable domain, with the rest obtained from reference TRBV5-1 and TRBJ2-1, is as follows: KAGVTQTPRYLIKTRGQQVTLSCSPISGHRSVSWYQQTPGQGLQFLFEYFSETQRNKGNFPGRFSGRQFSNSRSEMNVSTLELGDSALYLCASSLALAGGTYEQFFGPGTRLTVL.

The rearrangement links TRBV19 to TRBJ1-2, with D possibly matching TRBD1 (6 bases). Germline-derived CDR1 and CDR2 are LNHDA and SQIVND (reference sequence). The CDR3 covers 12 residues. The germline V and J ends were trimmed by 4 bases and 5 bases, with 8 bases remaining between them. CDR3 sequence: CASSTGTYGYTF. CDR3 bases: TGTGCCAGTAGTACCGGGACATATGGCTACACCTTC.